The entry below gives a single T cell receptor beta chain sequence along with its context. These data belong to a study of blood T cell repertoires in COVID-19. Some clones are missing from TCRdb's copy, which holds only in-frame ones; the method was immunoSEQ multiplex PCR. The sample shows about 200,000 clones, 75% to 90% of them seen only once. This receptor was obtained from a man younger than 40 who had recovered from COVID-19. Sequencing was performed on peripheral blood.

The CDR3 bases are TGTGCCAGCAGTGACAGGGAGGGGGAATCACCCCTCCACTTT. Protein sequence: CASSDREGESPLHF. The J gene is TRBJ1-6, the V gene TRBV6-1; weak D call: TRBD1 (6 bases). The V end lost 3 bases, the J end lost 10 bases, and 13 bases lay between the germline ends. The CDR3 runs 14 residues. The germline V gene has CDR1 MNHNS and CDR2 SASEGT.